This T cell receptor (beta chain) was sequenced in a study of T cells in Graves' hyperthyroidism and ophthalmopathy. Overall study results and limits: Researchers found most expanded thyroid clonotypes above 0.001 in blood as well.

RNA transcripts gave rise to amplified TCR beta CDR3 regions. A set of HTBI primers served as the primers for a first-round RT-PCR of the TCR CDR3. TCRdb analysed the multiplex PCR reads with MiXCR anew, one entry per CDR3 protein. The table records a few hundred thousand distinct CDR3 sequences, more than 45% of them present only once. A remark on this clonotype: Its specificity is unknown.

Germline V gives CDR1 SGHVS, CDR2 FQNEAQ. The V end lost 5 bases, the J end lost 6 bases, and 13 bases lay between the germline ends. The CDR3 loop spans 13 amino acids. V usage is TRBV7-8 and J usage is TRBJ1-1; D call uncertain. The clonotype comes from an adult woman with Graves' disease, either hyperthyroidism or ophthalmopathy (not recorded which). Material: peripheral blood or thyroid tissue (not recorded which). In DNA form, the CDR3 reads TGTGCCAGCAGCCCCCCCCCCGGTCCTGAAGCTTTCTTT. Translating it yields CASSPPPGPEAFF.